Listed below are T cell receptor beta chains from one sample, sequenced in a study of response to subunit inactivated influenza vaccine. TCRdb called the RT-PCR reads again in MiXCR, with one record for every CDR3 protein. This sample carries about 540,000 distinct CDR3 sequences, around 21% of them seen once, and the ten largest clones take 2.5% to 3%. These same records also appear under a second study, on T cells expressing NK-cell markers.

Sequences were derived from CD4+ T cells sorted from PBMCs, sampled about 12 days after vaccination. The source is a man aged 50 to 59 who received an inactivated influenza vaccine. Each CDR3 is given with its conserved first and last residue. Fields, in order: CDR3 protein, CDR3 DNA, J gene, D gene, clone size, V gene. The D gene is left open where the match is weak. The size field is filled for only some rows; it gives once, few, many or a size class.

CDR3 protein: CASSLVGTSGIGEQFF
CDR3 DNA: TGTGCCAGCAGCTTGGTCGGGACTAGCGGGATTGGTGAGCAGTTCTTC
J gene: TRBJ2-1
D gene: TRBD2
clone size: .
V gene: TRBV5-4

CDR3 protein: CSAREGTGSSYNSPLHF
CDR3 DNA: TGCAGTGCTAGAGAAGGGACGGGTAGCTCCTATAATTCACCCCTCCACTTT
J gene: TRBJ1-6
D gene: .
clone size: many
V gene: TRBV20-1

CDR3 protein: CSVEEGRPKQFF
CDR3 DNA: TGCAGCGTTGAAGAAGGAAGGCCTAAGCAGTTCTTC
J gene: TRBJ2-1
D gene: .
clone size: few
V gene: TRBV29-1

CDR3 protein: CASSLGRQGRAFF
CDR3 DNA: TGTGCCAGCAGTTTAGGGAGACAGGGCAGAGCTTTCTTT
J gene: TRBJ1-1
D gene: TRBD1
clone size: .
V gene: TRBV12-3/TRBV12-4

CDR3 protein: CASRPPGLASHEQYF
CDR3 DNA: TGTGCCAGCAGACCACCGGGACTAGCAAGTCACGAGCAGTACTTC
J gene: TRBJ2-7
D gene: TRBD2
clone size: .
V gene: TRBV11-2

CDR3 protein: CASSPQTGQGAGYTF
CDR3 DNA: TGTGCCAGCAGCCCTCAAACGGGACAGGGGGCGGGCTACACCTTC
J gene: TRBJ1-2
D gene: TRBD1
clone size: many
V gene: TRBV7-2

CDR3 protein: CASTSSLTDTQYF
CDR3 DNA: TGTGCCAGCACTTCATCCCTCACAGATACGCAGTATTTT
J gene: TRBJ2-3
D gene: .
clone size: .
V gene: TRBV6-5

CDR3 protein: CASSFTTGRAGELFF
CDR3 DNA: TGTGCCAGCAGTTTCACGACAGGGAGAGCCGGGGAGCTGTTTTTT
J gene: TRBJ2-2
D gene: TRBD1
clone size: .
V gene: TRBV28

CDR3 protein: CASSQGTANTEAFF
CDR3 DNA: TGTGCCAGCAGTCAAGGGACGGCGAACACTGAAGCTTTCTTT
J gene: TRBJ1-1
D gene: .
clone size: few
V gene: TRBV28

CDR3 protein: CASRGLGRGELFF
CDR3 DNA: TGTGCCAGCAGGGGGTTGGGTCGAGGGGAGCTGTTTTTT
J gene: TRBJ2-2
D gene: .
clone size: many
V gene: TRBV12-3/TRBV12-4

CDR3 protein: CASSYVRDGETQYF
CDR3 DNA: TGTGCCAGCAGTTACGTTCGGGATGGGGAGACCCAGTACTTC
J gene: TRBJ2-5
D gene: .
clone size: few
V gene: TRBV6-5

CDR3 protein: CASSETTGNTIYF
CDR3 DNA: TGTGCCAGCAGCGAGACAACTGGAAACACCATATATTTT
J gene: TRBJ1-3
D gene: .
clone size: many
V gene: TRBV12-3/TRBV12-4

CDR3 protein: CAISEAAVPEQFF
CDR3 DNA: TGTGCCATCAGTGAGGCGGCAGTTCCCGAGCAGTTCTTC
J gene: TRBJ2-1
D gene: .
clone size: few
V gene: TRBV10-3

CDR3 protein: CASSSGPSNEQFF
CDR3 DNA: TGTGCCAGCAGTTCTGGCCCCAGTAATGAGCAGTTCTTC
J gene: TRBJ2-1
D gene: .
clone size: few
V gene: TRBV12-3/TRBV12-4

CDR3 protein: CASSPGVHGTGGIVSPLHF
CDR3 DNA: TGTGCCAGCAGCCCGGGGGTCCATGGGACAGGGGGTATCGTTTCACCCCTCCACTTT
J gene: TRBJ1-6
D gene: TRBD1
clone size: .
V gene: TRBV11-2

CDR3 protein: CASSPLDRVYGYTF
CDR3 DNA: TGTGCCAGCAGTCCCCTCGACAGGGTCTATGGCTACACCTTC
J gene: TRBJ1-2
D gene: TRBD1
clone size: .
V gene: TRBV12-3/TRBV12-4

CDR3 protein: CSVEGSLIGGAFF
CDR3 DNA: TGCAGCGTTGAAGGGAGCCTTATCGGGGGAGCTTTCTTT
J gene: TRBJ1-1
D gene: .
clone size: few
V gene: TRBV29-1

CDR3 protein: CAWRGLSNTGELFF
CDR3 DNA: TGTGCCTGGAGGGGACTTTCGAACACCGGGGAGCTGTTTTTT
J gene: TRBJ2-2
D gene: .
clone size: few
V gene: TRBV30

CDR3 protein: CASTHRASYEQYF
CDR3 DNA: TGTGCCAGCACCCACAGGGCCAGCTACGAGCAGTACTTC
J gene: TRBJ2-7
D gene: .
clone size: .
V gene: TRBV12-3/TRBV12-4

CDR3 protein: CATTRDPSYEQYF
CDR3 DNA: TGTGCCACCACCCGGGACCCCTCCTACGAGCAGTACTTC
J gene: TRBJ2-7
D gene: .
clone size: .
V gene: TRBV10-3

CDR3 protein: CASSLVVGGFSTDTQYF
CDR3 DNA: TGTGCCAGCAGCTTAGTGGTGGGAGGATTTAGCACAGATACGCAGTATTTT
J gene: TRBJ2-3
D gene: .
clone size: .
V gene: TRBV7-2

CDR3 protein: CASKRSGNSYNEQFF
CDR3 DNA: TGTGCCAGCAAACGGAGCGGTAACTCCTACAATGAGCAGTTCTTC
J gene: TRBJ2-1
D gene: .
clone size: .
V gene: TRBV2

CDR3 protein: CASSPRRGAKNIQYF
CDR3 DNA: TGTGCCAGCAGCCCCCGGCGGGGGGCCAAAAACATTCAGTACTTC
J gene: TRBJ2-4
D gene: TRBD2
clone size: .
V gene: TRBV7-2

CDR3 protein: CASSYRGVYDEQFF
CDR3 DNA: TGTGCCAGCAGTTACAGGGGGGTGTATGATGAGCAGTTCTTC
J gene: TRBJ2-1
D gene: .
clone size: .
V gene: TRBV6-5

CDR3 protein: CASSLGWGRGQFF
CDR3 DNA: TGTGCCAGCAGCTTAGGCTGGGGGCGAGGGCAGTTCTTC
J gene: TRBJ2-1
D gene: .
clone size: few
V gene: TRBV7-2

CDR3 protein: CSGGEGTGVQETQYF
CDR3 DNA: TGCAGTGGGGGGGAGGGGACAGGAGTACAAGAGACCCAGTACTTC
J gene: TRBJ2-5
D gene: .
clone size: .
V gene: TRBV20-1

CDR3 protein: CASLVSGSNQPQHF
CDR3 DNA: TGTGCCAGTCTGGTTTCGGGGAGCAATCAGCCCCAGCATTTT
J gene: TRBJ1-5
D gene: .
clone size: few
V gene: TRBV12-3/TRBV12-4

CDR3 protein: CSARPQVNSNQPQHF
CDR3 DNA: TGCAGTGCTAGGCCACAGGTTAATAGCAATCAGCCCCAGCATTTT
J gene: TRBJ1-5
D gene: .
clone size: .
V gene: TRBV20-1

CDR3 protein: CAISESSGGVANVLTF
CDR3 DNA: TGTGCCATCAGTGAGTCTAGCGGGGGTGTGGCCAACGTCCTGACTTTC
J gene: TRBJ2-6
D gene: TRBD2
clone size: medium-sized
V gene: TRBV10-3

CDR3 protein: CASSRWGQGFTEAFF
CDR3 DNA: TGCGCCAGCAGCCGTTGGGGACAGGGTTTCACTGAAGCTTTCTTT
J gene: TRBJ1-1
D gene: TRBD1
clone size: few
V gene: TRBV4-1

CDR3 protein: CASGLAIANTEAFF
CDR3 DNA: TGCGCCAGCGGTTTGGCGATAGCGAACACTGAAGCTTTCTTT
J gene: TRBJ1-1
D gene: .
clone size: .
V gene: TRBV5-1